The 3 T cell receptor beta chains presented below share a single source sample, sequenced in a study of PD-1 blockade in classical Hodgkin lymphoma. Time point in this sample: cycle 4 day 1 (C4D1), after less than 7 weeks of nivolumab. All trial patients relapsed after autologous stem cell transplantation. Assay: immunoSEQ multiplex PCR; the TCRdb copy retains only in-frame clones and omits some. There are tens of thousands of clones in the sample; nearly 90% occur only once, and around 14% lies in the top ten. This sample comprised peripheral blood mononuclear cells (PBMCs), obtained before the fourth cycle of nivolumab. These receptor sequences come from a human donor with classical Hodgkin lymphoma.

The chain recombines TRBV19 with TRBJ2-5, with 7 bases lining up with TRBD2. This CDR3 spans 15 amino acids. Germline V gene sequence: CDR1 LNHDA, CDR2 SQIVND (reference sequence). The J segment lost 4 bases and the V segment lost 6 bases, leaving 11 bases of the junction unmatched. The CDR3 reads CASSPYEGGRETQYF. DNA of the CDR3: TGTGCCAGTAGCCCTTACGAGGGAGGGCGAGAGACCCAGTACTTC.

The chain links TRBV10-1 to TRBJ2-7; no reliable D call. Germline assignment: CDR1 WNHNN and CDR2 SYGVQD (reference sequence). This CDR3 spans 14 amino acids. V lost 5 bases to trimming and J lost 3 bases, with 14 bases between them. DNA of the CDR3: TGCGCCAGCAGTCCCGTCGCTCAAGGCTACGAGCAGTACTTC. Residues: CASSPVAQGYEQYF.

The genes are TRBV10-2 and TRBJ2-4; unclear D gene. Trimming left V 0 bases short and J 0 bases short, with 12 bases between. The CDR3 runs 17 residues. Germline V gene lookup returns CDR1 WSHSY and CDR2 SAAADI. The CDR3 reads CASSESLGILAKNIQYF. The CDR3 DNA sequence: TGCGCCAGCAGTGAGTCGTTGGGGATACTAGCCAAAAACATTCAGTACTTC.